The 12 T cell receptor beta chains listed next were all sequenced from one sample in a study of cytomegalovirus exposure and HLA in healthy donors. PCR amplification relied on 60 Vbeta primers (plus 13 Jbeta primers). Profiling relied on immunoSEQ multiplex PCR, and the TCRdb table lists in-frame clones only, not all of them. Seen here are about 90,000 clones, less than 85% observed once, and the top ten hold 2.1%. The sequenced sample was PBMCs. These receptors came from a man aged 18-30 years in good health and CMV-seronegative.

This chain links TRBV2 with TRBJ2-7, with 8 bases fitting TRBD2. With V trimmed by 7 bases and J by 3 bases, 11 bases remained unmatched. The CDR3 has 15 amino acids. CDR1 and CDR2 (germline): SNHLY, FYNNEI. The CDR3: CASTEGLAGRYEQYF. The DNA for the CDR3 is TGTGCCAGCACCGAAGGCCTAGCGGGTCGCTACGAGCAGTACTTC. The whole variable domain, filled in from reference TRBV2 and TRBJ2-7, reads EPEVTQTPSHQVTQMGQEVILRCVPISNHLYFYWYRQILGQKVEFLVSFYNNEISEKSEIFDDQFSVERPDGSNFTLKIRSTKLEDSAMYFCASTEGLAGRYEQYFGPGTRLTVT.

The chain employs TRBV30 and TRBJ2-3; D gene unclear. Trimming pared 6 bases from V and 3 bases from J, leaving 16 bases between. The CDR3 totals 14 residues. In germline, CDR1 is GTSNPN, CDR2 SVGIG (reference sequence). The CDR3 loop reads CACTTEEWTDTQYF. For the CDR3, the DNA is TGTGCCTGTACGACTGAAGAATGGACAGATACGCAGTATTTT.

The rearrangement links TRBV15 to TRBJ2-2; D ambiguous. V was trimmed by 0 bases and J by 3 bases, leaving 14 bases between them. CDR3 length equals 17 residues. Germline V gene lookup returns CDR1 LNHNV and CDR2 YYDKDF (reference sequence). The CDR3 DNA follows: TGTGCCACCAGCAGAGATAAATCCCAGGTGGACACCGGGGAGCTGTTTTTT. It translates to CATSRDKSQVDTGELFF.

The chain links TRBV11-2 to TRBJ2-7; possibly TRBD1 for D (5 bases). This CDR3 comprises 15 residues. V was cut by 3 bases and J by 1 base, with 13 bases left in between. Germline V gives CDR1 SGHAT, CDR2 FQNNGV. In DNA form, the CDR3 reads TGTGCCAGCAGCTTCCTCTCGACAGATTCCTACGAGCAGTACTTC. It encodes CASSFLSTDSYEQYF.

V usage is TRBV20-1 and J usage is TRBJ2-4; TRBD1 might be the D (7 bases). Per germline, CDR1 DFQATT and CDR2 SNEGSKA (reference sequence). The germline V and J ends were trimmed by 6 bases and 8 bases, with 11 bases remaining between them. The CDR3 consists of 11 residues. The CDR3 coding sequence is TGCAGTGCCCGCAGGGGGGACATTCAGTACTTC. It encodes CSARRGDIQYF.

The chain has TRBV6-1 and TRBJ1-5; D possibly corresponds to TRBD1 (6 bases). This CDR3 contains 18 residues. Trimming took 3 bases from V and 2 from J, leaving 20 bases between them. CDR1 is MNHNS and CDR2 is SASEGT in the germline V gene. The CDR3 DNA reads TGTGCCAGCAGTGACCTCGGCCGAGGGGGTAATCGCAATCAGCCCCAGCATTTT. It translates to CASSDLGRGGNRNQPQHF.

V is TRBV5-1 and J is TRBJ1-1; 8 bases match TRBD1. There are 14 residues in the CDR3. CDR1 and CDR2 (germline): SGHRS, YFSETQ. V trimming: 3 bases; J trimming: 4 bases; junction bases outside the gene matches: 5. The CDR3 DNA follows: TGCGCCAGCAGCTCCCAGGGGGCCGTCACTGAAGCTTTCTTT. Its protein product is CASSSQGAVTEAFF.

The chain combines TRBV5-6 with TRBJ2-1; D call uncertain. V was pared by 8 bases and J by 4 bases, with 19 bases between. This CDR3 region has 15 residues. Germline values: CDR1 SGHDT, CDR2 YYEEEE. The CDR3 loop reads CASGVGGGSYNEQFF. The CDR3 nucleotides read TGTGCCAGTGGCGTGGGTGGCGGTTCTTACAATGAGCAGTTCTTC.

The DNA for the CDR3 is TGTGCTAGTGGTTTGGCGGGACAGGGTGGCTACACCTTC. Translated, it gives CASGLAGQGGYTF. This sequence joins TRBV12-5 and TRBJ1-2; 9 bases align to TRBD1. Germline values: CDR1 LGHNT, CDR2 FRNRAP. This CDR3 is built from 13 residues. V lost 1 base, J lost 7 bases, and 1 base stayed unmatched.

The rearrangement uses TRBV6-1 and TRBJ2-7; the D gene is possibly TRBD1 (5 bases). The ends were cut back, 8 bases at V and 3 bases at J, with 11 bases in the middle. This CDR3 comprises 12 residues. CDR1 is MNHNS and CDR2 is SASEGT in the germline V gene. CDR3 bases: TGTGCCAGCGAGGACATTCTCTACGAGCAGTACTTC. Translating it yields CASEDILYEQYF.

The rearrangement uses TRBV10-2 and TRBJ1-5; D is undetermined. The V end was cut by 0 bases, the J end by 11 bases, with 14 bases between. In germline, CDR1 is WSHSY, CDR2 SAAADI. There are 14 residues in the CDR3. Here the CDR3 reads CASSESLILIAQHF. CDR3 nucleotide sequence: TGCGCCAGCAGTGAGTCCCTAATCCTAATTGCCCAGCATTTT.

The chain has TRBV30 and TRBJ1-2; D may be TRBD1 (5 bases). The V and J ends lost 3 bases and 8 bases respectively, with 10 bases between them. CDR3 length: 11 residues. Germline V gene lookup returns CDR1 GTSNPN and CDR2 SVGIG (reference sequence). CDR3 protein: CAWRGLRGYTF. The CDR3, as DNA: TGTGCCTGGAGGGGGCTGAGGGGCTACACCTTC.